This TCR beta chain was recovered during a study of cytomegalovirus exposure and HLA in healthy donors. Study results and limitations: TCR beta chains numbering about 160 were designated cytomegalovirus-associated.

Only in-frame clones appear in the TCRdb table, and some are missing; sequencing was by immunoSEQ multiplex PCR. The table lists approximately 170,000 clones, around 85% of them singletons, with 2% to 2.5% in the top ten. Regarding this clone: Antigen unknown.

The sequenced sample consisted of PBMCs. This TCR came from a man younger than 40 in good health and CMV-seropositive.

The CDR3 nucleotides are TGCGCCAGCAGTCAGTACGACAGGGGAGACGAGCAGTACTTC. This encodes CASSQYDRGDEQYF. The rearrangement joins TRBV23-1 to TRBJ2-7; TRBD1 agrees at 8 bases. TRBV23-1 falls under the ORF class, with uncertain function. The CDR3 loop spans 14 amino acids. Losses at the gene ends were 3 bases for V and 5 bases for J; bases not matched to a gene: 6.